This passage covers 27 T cell receptor beta chains from one sample sequenced in a study of identical twins. MiXCR, applied by TCRdb to the 5' RACE reads, yields one record per CDR3 protein. This sample carries around 480,000 distinct CDR3 sequences, 14% of them seen once, and the ten largest clones take approximately 0.98%. The same sample was also used in a study of yellow fever vaccine responses in identical twins.

The sequencing sample was made of CD4+ T cells sorted from blood. The receptors derive from a woman between 18 and 30 years old in good health.

This chain connects TRBV28 to TRBJ2-7; perhaps TRBD2 as D (6 bases). Germline-derived CDR1 and CDR2 are MDHEN and SYDVKM. The CDR3 is 14 residues long. Trimming left V 3 bases short and J 4 bases short, with 13 bases between. The chain's CDR3 is CASSFFGAGYEQYF. The CDR3 DNA follows: TGTGCCAGCAGTTTTTTTGGAGCGGGTTACGAGCAGTACTTC.

The V call is TRBV5-7, the J call TRBJ2-7; D gene unclear. TRBV5-7 is identified as an open reading frame with a role that is uncertain. This CDR3 is 13 amino acids long. Trimming shortened V by 4 bases and J by 0 bases, and 8 bases separated the two germline ends. The CDR3 spells CASSLNCSYEQYF. Here the CDR3 DNA reads TGTGCCAGCAGCCTCAACTGCTCCTACGAGCAGTACTTC.

This clonotype was seen only a few times. The chain joins TRBV27 to TRBJ2-5; D remains unclear. V was pared by 0 bases and J by 7 bases, with 12 bases between. Germline V gene data show CDR1 as MNHEY and CDR2 as SMNVEV (reference sequence). There are 14 residues in the CDR3. CDR3 protein: CASSLSPSHGTQYF. The CDR3 DNA sequence: TGTGCCAGCAGTTTATCTCCGAGTCACGGGACCCAGTACTTC.

The V and J genes are TRBV6-2 or TRBV6-3 and TRBJ2-4; D not certain. Germline CDR1 is MNHEY and CDR2 is SVGEGT. The ends were cut back, 6 bases at V and 2 bases at J, with 11 bases in the middle. This CDR3 has 14 amino acids. The CDR3 sequence: CASSHGTSKNIQYF. The CDR3 DNA sequence: TGTGCCAGCAGCCACGGAACTTCCAAAAACATTCAGTACTTC.

This chain joins TRBV11-2 and TRBJ2-4; 12 nucleotides line up with TRBD2. Germline trimming cut 5 bases from V and 7 bases from J; bases unmatched to any gene: 18. CDR1 is SGHAT and CDR2 is FQNNGV in the germline V gene. This CDR3 comprises 19 residues. In DNA, the CDR3 is TGTGCCAGCAGCCAGAGACTAGCGGGAGCTTACCAGTCCGGGAACATTCAGTACTTC. It is translated as CASSQRLAGAYQSGNIQYF.

This clonotype was seen a handful of times. The chain uses TRBV28 and TRBJ2-2, with D perhaps TRBD2 (5 bases). From germline, CDR1 is MDHEN and CDR2 SYDVKM. The CDR3 contains 16 residues. Trimming took 1 base from V and 4 from J, leaving 13 bases between them. The CDR3 reads CASSLSGKASTGELFF. The CDR3 nucleotides read TGTGCCAGCAGTTTATCCGGGAAGGCGAGCACCGGGGAGCTGTTTTTT.

The chain carries TRBV5-1 and TRBJ2-5; TRBD1 aligns across 7 bases. CDR1 is SGHRS and CDR2 is YFSETQ in the germline V gene. The CDR3 totals 17 residues. After removal of 0 bases from V and 1 base from J, the junction contained 9 bases not matched to a gene. In DNA, the CDR3 is TGCGCCAGCAGCTTGGGGAGTGACAGGGTGGTCCAAGAGACCCAGTACTTC. Protein product: CASSLGSDRVVQETQYF.

The V gene is TRBV20-1, the J gene TRBJ2-3, with D uncertain. Germline CDR1 DFQATT, CDR2 SNEGSKA (reference sequence). CDR3 length equals 14 residues. Trimming stripped 0 bases from V and 0 bases from J, with 7 bases between. The CDR3 nucleotides are TGCAGTGCTAGAGATACCCGTAGCACAGATACGCAGTATTTT. Translation gives CSARDTRSTDTQYF.

Many counts were recorded for this clonotype. A read error may produce the germline difference seen at one junction end. The chain employs TRBV7-6 and TRBJ2-3; D call uncertain. The CDR3 is made up of 12 amino acids. Germline CDR1 reads SGHVS; CDR2 reads FNYEAQ. The CDR3, as DNA: TGCGCCAGCAGCTTGTCATCAGATACGCAGTATTTT. This gives the protein CASSLSSDTQYF.

This clonotype was seen more than once but under ten times. The rearrangement links TRBV9 to TRBJ2-1; D might be TRBD1 (6 bases). The germline gives CDR1 SGDLS, CDR2 YYNGEE. This CDR3 comprises 17 residues. V lost 4 bases, J lost 7 bases, and 24 bases lay in between. CDR3 in amino acids: CASSSVEGRGTLNEQFF. CDR3 in DNA: TGTGCCAGCAGCTCAGTAGAGGGTAGGGGGACCCTAAATGAGCAGTTCTTC. Looking up the rest from reference TRBV9 and TRBJ2-1 gives the full variable domain: DSGVTQTPKHLITATGQRVTLRCSPRSGDLSVYWYQQSLDQGLQFLIQYYNGEERAKGNILERFSAQQFPDLHSELNLSSLELGDSALYFCASSSVEGRGTLNEQFFGPGTRLTVL.

The CDR3 here is CASSLDRFSPLHF. CDR3 nucleotides: TGTGCCAGCAGCCTCGACAGGTTTTCACCCCTCCACTTT. The chain combines TRBV27 with TRBJ1-6; the D gene is possibly TRBD1 (6 bases). The CDR3 loop spans 13 amino acids. Germline V gene lookup returns CDR1 MNHEY and CDR2 SMNVEV (reference sequence). V dropped 6 bases and J dropped 9 bases, with 12 bases sitting between them.

Only a few counts were recorded for this clonotype. The chain carries TRBV21-1 and TRBJ2-7; the listed D gene, TRBD1, was not tested against the DNA. TRBV21-1 is labeled a pseudogene. The CDR3 has 16 amino acids. DNA of the CDR3: TGTGCCAGCAGCCTACCCGACAGGGGTGAATCCTACGAGCAGTACTTC. This codes for CASSLPDRGESYEQYF.

This chain links TRBV20-1 with TRBJ2-4; D unclear. Germline values: CDR1 DFQATT, CDR2 SNEGSKA (reference sequence). V was pared by 1 base and J by 8 bases, with 6 bases between. The CDR3 length is 11 residues. CDR3 amino acids: CSARVSDIQYF. CDR3 DNA: TGCAGTGCTAGAGTGTCGGACATTCAGTACTTC.

This clonotype was recorded a few times. The V and J genes are TRBV14 and TRBJ1-2; D is uncertain. In germline, CDR1 is SGHDN, CDR2 FVKESK. The V end was cut by 0 bases, the J end by 0 bases, with 11 bases between. The CDR3 extends over 16 amino acids. CDR3 in DNA: TGTGCCAGCAGCCAAGATCTGGGCAGTTCTAACTATGGCTACACCTTC. Its protein product is CASSQDLGSSNYGYTF.

This clonotype was found many times. The J gene is TRBJ2-2, the V gene TRBV12-3 or TRBV12-4; TRBD1 might be the D (6 bases). The CDR3 loop spans 15 amino acids. Trimming took 7 bases from V and 3 from J, leaving 15 bases between them. CDR3 bases: TGTGCCAGCACCCTGACAGGCCGTTACACCGGGGAGCTGTTTTTT. Translating it yields CASTLTGRYTGELFF.

This chain connects TRBV12-3 or TRBV12-4 to TRBJ2-2; 7 bases are a match to TRBD1. This CDR3 has 17 amino acids. The V segment lost 3 bases and the J segment 6 bases; nucleotides outside the gene matches: 13. The CDR3 sequence: CASSFSIGQEFSGELFF. DNA of the CDR3: TGTGCCAGCAGTTTTTCGATAGGACAGGAGTTTTCCGGGGAGCTGTTTTTT.

This clonotype has ten or more counts. The chain has TRBV20-1 and TRBJ2-7, with 9 nucleotides matching TRBD1. V was pared by 6 bases and J by 1 base, with 7 bases of the junction left unmatched. There are 14 residues in the CDR3. Germline-derived CDR1 and CDR2 are DFQATT and SNEGSKA (reference sequence). CDR3 in amino acids: CSATGTGSSYEQYF. In DNA form, the CDR3 reads TGCAGTGCCACCGGGACAGGGTCATCCTACGAGCAGTACTTC.

At least ten counts were recorded for this clonotype. This chain uses TRBV6-5 with TRBJ2-7; D is perhaps TRBD1 (6 bases). Germline CDR1 and CDR2: MNHEY and SVGAGI. V dropped 0 bases and J dropped 2 bases, with 14 bases sitting between them. CDR3 length equals 16 residues. CDR3 DNA sequence: TGTGCCAGCAGTTACTCGAACTTGGGACAAGCCTACGAGCAGTACTTC. It is translated as CASSYSNLGQAYEQYF.

This sequence joins TRBV2 and TRBJ1-2, with 12 bases lining up with TRBD1. CDR3 length equals 14 residues. The V gene's germline CDR1 is SNHLY and CDR2 FYNNEI. J lost 4 bases, V lost 6 bases, and 3 bases had no gene match. CDR3 sequence: CASRGTGGFYGYTF. The DNA of the CDR3 is TGTGCCAGCAGAGGGACAGGGGGCTTCTATGGCTACACCTTC. Based on the CDR3 plus reference TRBV2 and TRBJ1-2, the full variable domain is EPEVTQTPSHQVTQMGQEVILRCVPISNHLYFYWYRQILGQKVEFLVSFYNNEISEKSEIFDDQFSVERPDGSNFTLKIRSTKLEDSAMYFCASRGTGGFYGYTFGSGTRLTVV.

This clonotype has more than one count but fewer than ten. The rearrangement links TRBV7-2 to TRBJ2-1; 12 bases align to TRBD2. With 6 bases clipped from V and 8 bases from J, the junction kept 8 bases outside the gene matches. Germline CDR1 and CDR2: SGHTA and FQGNSA. This CDR3 region has 15 residues. Written as DNA, the CDR3 is TGTGCCAGCAGATCTAGCGGGAGGGCCAGCGATGAGCAGTTCTTC. This sequence encodes CASRSSGRASDEQFF.

With regard to this clonotype: At one of its ends the junction is not consistent with the germline gene, which may arise from a read error. V and J are TRBV4-3 and TRBJ2-7; D is ambiguous. The CDR3 contains 14 residues. CDR1 LGHNA and CDR2 YSLEER come from the germline V gene. The CDR3 region is CASSKEDQNYEQYF. The CDR3 DNA follows: TGCGCCAGCAGCAAAGAGGACCAGAACTACGAGCAGTATTTC.

Only a few counts were recorded for this clonotype. The V and J genes are TRBV20-1 and TRBJ2-7, with 10 bases identical to TRBD2. CDR3 length: 15 amino acids. In germline, CDR1 is DFQATT, CDR2 SNEGSKA (reference sequence). J was trimmed by 2 bases and V by 0 bases; bases with no gene match: 4. CDR3 sequence reads: CSARDSSGGAYEQYF. The CDR3, as DNA: TGCAGTGCTAGAGATTCTAGCGGGGGAGCCTACGAGCAGTACTTC.

DNA for the CDR3: TGTGCCAGCAGGTCGACTAGCGGGAGTGCAGATACGCAGTATTTT. Protein sequence: CASRSTSGSADTQYF. The chain is built from TRBV2 and TRBJ2-3, with 12 bases aligning to TRBD2. The V gene's germline CDR1 is SNHLY and CDR2 FYNNEI. The V segment lost 6 bases and the J segment 4 bases; nucleotides outside the gene matches: 5. This CDR3 spans 15 amino acids. Together with reference TRBV2 and TRBJ2-3, the CDR3 gives the full variable domain: EPEVTQTPSHQVTQMGQEVILRCVPISNHLYFYWYRQILGQKVEFLVSFYNNEISEKSEIFDDQFSVERPDGSNFTLKIRSTKLEDSAMYFCASRSTSGSADTQYFGPGTRLTVL.

The genes are TRBV20-1 and TRBJ2-3, with D unresolved. This CDR3 contains 11 residues. V was shortened by 7 bases and J by 3 bases, with 8 bases between the two germline ends. The germline CDR1 and CDR2 sequences are DFQATT and SNEGSKA (reference sequence). CDR3 DNA sequence: TGCAGTGAGCTGGGTACAGATACGCAGTATTTT. Its protein product is CSELGTDTQYF.

This chain's CDR3 is CASSIRGPSYNEQFF. The CDR3 DNA sequence: TGTGCCAGTAGTATACGCGGGCCCTCCTACAATGAGCAGTTCTTC. The rearrangement links TRBV19 to TRBJ2-1; perhaps TRBD2 as D (5 bases). The CDR3 runs to 15 residues. Germline CDR1 reads LNHDA; CDR2 reads SQIVND (reference sequence). The V end was cut by 2 bases, the J end by 0 bases, with 8 bases between.

This clonotype was observed a few times. The V gene is TRBV19, the J gene TRBJ1-1, with 8 bases matching TRBD1. The germline V gene has CDR1 LNHDA and CDR2 SQIVND (reference sequence). The CDR3 covers 15 residues. V shed 5 bases, J shed 0 bases, and the junction held 5 bases outside the gene matches. CDR3 bases: TGTGCCAGTAGTCGCCGGGACAGGTTGAACACTGAAGCTTTCTTT. Protein sequence: CASSRRDRLNTEAFF. The full variable domain, with the rest looked up from reference TRBV19 and TRBJ1-1, is DGGITQSPKYLFRKEGQNVTLSCEQNLNHDAMYWYRQDPGQGLRLIYYSQIVNDFQKGDIAEGYSVSREKKESFPLTVTSAQKNPTAFYLCASSRRDRLNTEAFFGQGTRLTVV.

V and J are TRBV6-1 and TRBJ2-1; maybe TRBD2 (5 bases). Germline V gene data show CDR1 as MNHNS and CDR2 as SASEGT. This CDR3 spans 16 amino acids. The V end lost 6 bases, the J end lost 9 bases, and 24 bases lay between the germline ends. For the CDR3, the DNA is TGTGCCAGCAGCCCCCGGACCGCCCGGAGCGGCGGTGAGCAGTTCTTC. This sequence encodes CASSPRTARSGGEQFF.